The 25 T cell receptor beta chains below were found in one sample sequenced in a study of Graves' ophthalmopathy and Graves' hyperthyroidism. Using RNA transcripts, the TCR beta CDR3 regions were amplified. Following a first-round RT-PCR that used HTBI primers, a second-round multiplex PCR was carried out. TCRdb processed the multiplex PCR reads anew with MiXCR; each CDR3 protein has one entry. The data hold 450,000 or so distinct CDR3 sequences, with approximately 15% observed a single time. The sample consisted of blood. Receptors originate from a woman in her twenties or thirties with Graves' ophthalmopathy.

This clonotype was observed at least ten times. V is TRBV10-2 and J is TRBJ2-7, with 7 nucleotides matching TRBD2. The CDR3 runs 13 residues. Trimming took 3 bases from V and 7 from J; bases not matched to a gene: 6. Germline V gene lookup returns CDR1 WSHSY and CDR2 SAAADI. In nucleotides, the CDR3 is TGCGCCAGCAGTGACCGCTACGGGGGGGAGCAGTACTTC. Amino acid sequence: CASSDRYGGEQYF.

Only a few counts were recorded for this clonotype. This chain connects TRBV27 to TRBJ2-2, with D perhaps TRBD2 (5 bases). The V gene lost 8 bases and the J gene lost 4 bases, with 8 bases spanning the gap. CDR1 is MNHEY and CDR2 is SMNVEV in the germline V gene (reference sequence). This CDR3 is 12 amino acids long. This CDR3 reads CASLRATGELFF. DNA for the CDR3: TGTGCCAGCCTGCGGGCCACCGGGGAGCTGTTTTTT.

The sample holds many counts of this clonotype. The CDR3 bases are TGTGCCAGCAGTGAAGCGCGGTGGAGGAGCGAAAGATTCTATGGCTACACCTTC. As protein: CASSEARWRSERFYGYTF. The chain has TRBV6-1 and TRBJ1-2; no firm D call. This CDR3 contains 18 residues. CDR1 is MNHNS and CDR2 is SASEGT in the germline V gene. V was clipped by 0 bases and J by 4 bases, with 21 bases between them.

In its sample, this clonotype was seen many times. CDR3 in DNA: TGTGCCACCAGCAGAGAGTCTCGGGAAGGCGGGGAGCTGTTTTTT. Amino acids: CATSRESREGGELFF. The genes are TRBV15 and TRBJ2-2; a possible D gene is TRBD2 (5 bases). Germline V CDR1 and CDR2: LNHNV, YYDKDF (reference sequence). CDR3 length equals 15 residues. The V and J ends lost 0 bases and 7 bases respectively, with 12 bases between them.

The DNA for the CDR3 is TGTGCCAGCAGCTTAGCGACGGGGACTGAAGCTTTCTTT. Encoded protein: CASSLATGTEAFF. This chain uses TRBV7-3 with TRBJ1-1, with D hard to call. Germline assignment: CDR1 SGHTA and CDR2 FQGTGA. With 2 bases removed from V and 5 bases from J, the gap between germline ends came to 9 bases. CDR3 length: 13 residues.

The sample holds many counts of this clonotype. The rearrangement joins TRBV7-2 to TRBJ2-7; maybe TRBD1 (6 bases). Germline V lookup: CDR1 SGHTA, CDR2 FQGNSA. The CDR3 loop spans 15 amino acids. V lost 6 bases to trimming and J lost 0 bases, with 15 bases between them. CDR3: CASSSRTDSSYEQYF. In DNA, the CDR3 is TGTGCCAGCAGTTCGAGGACAGACTCCTCCTACGAGCAGTACTTC.

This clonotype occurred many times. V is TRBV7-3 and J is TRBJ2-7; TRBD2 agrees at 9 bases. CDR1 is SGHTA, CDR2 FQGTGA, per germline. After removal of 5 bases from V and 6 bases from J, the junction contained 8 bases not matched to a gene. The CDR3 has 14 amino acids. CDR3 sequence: CASSPVAGVGEQYF. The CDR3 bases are TGTGCCAGCAGCCCCGTAGCGGGAGTGGGCGAGCAGTACTTC.

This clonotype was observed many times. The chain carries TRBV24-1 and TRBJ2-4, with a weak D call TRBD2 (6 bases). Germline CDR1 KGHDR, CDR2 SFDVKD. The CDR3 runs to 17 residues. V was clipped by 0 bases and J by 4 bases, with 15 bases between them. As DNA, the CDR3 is TGTGCCACCAGTGATTTGAGGTTGGGGGAGGCAAAAAACATTCAGTACTTC. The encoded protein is CATSDLRLGEAKNIQYF.

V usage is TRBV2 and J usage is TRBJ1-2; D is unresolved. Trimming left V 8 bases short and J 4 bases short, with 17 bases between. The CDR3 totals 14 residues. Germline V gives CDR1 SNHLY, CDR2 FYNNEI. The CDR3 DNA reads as TGTGCCAGCGGTTCCTATGTGCTGGGCTATGGCTACACCTTC. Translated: CASGSYVLGYGYTF.

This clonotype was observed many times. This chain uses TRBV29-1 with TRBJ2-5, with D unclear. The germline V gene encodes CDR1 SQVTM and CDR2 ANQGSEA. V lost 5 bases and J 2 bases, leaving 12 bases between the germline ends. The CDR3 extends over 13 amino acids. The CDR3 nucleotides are TGCAGCGTTTACCCCGGGCCACAAGAGACCCAGTACTTC. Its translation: CSVYPGPQETQYF.

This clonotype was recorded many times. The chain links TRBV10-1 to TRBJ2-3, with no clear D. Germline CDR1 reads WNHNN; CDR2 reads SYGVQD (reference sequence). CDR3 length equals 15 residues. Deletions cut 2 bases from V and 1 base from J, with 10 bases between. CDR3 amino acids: CASSESLGGTDTQYF. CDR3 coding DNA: TGCGCCAGCAGTGAGAGCCTTGGAGGCACAGATACGCAGTATTTT.

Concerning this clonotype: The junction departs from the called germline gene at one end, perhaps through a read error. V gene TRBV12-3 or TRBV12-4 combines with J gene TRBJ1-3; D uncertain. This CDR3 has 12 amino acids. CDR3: CAISLIGTSIYF. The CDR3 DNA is TGTGCCATCAGTTTAATAGGAACCTCCATATATTTT.

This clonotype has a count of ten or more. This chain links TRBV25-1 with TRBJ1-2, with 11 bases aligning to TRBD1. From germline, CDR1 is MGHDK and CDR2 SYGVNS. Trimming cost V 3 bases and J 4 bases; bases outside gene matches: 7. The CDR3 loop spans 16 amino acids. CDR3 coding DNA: TGTGCCAGCAGTGATGATATAGGGACAGGGGGCTATGGCTACACCTTC. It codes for CASSDDIGTGGYGYTF.

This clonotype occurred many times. The CDR3 nucleotides read TGTGCCAGCAGCCATGGGGACAGGGTCTACGAGCAGTACTTC. Protein sequence: CASSHGDRVYEQYF. The chain joins TRBV27 to TRBJ2-7, with TRBD1 matching 9 bases. V shed 6 bases, J shed 3 bases, and the junction held 6 bases outside the gene matches. The CDR3 has 14 amino acids. Germline CDR1 MNHEY, CDR2 SMNVEV (reference sequence).

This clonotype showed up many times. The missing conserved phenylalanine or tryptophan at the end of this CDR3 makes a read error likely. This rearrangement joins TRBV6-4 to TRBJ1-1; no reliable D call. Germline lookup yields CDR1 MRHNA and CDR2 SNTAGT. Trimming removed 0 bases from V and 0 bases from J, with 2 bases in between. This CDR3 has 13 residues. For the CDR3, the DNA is TGTGCCAGCAGTGACTCAATGAACACTGAAGCTTTCTCT. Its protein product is CASSDSMNTEAFS.

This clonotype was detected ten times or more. This CDR3 reads CASLFTGLNTEAFF. CDR3 nucleotide sequence: TGTGCCAGCCTCTTCACAGGTCTGAACACTGAAGCTTTCTTT. The chain has TRBV6-1 and TRBJ1-1; possibly TRBD1 for D (5 bases). The CDR3 is 14 amino acids. CDR1 is MNHNS, CDR2 SASEGT, per germline. V gave up 8 bases and J gave up 0 bases, with 13 bases separating them.

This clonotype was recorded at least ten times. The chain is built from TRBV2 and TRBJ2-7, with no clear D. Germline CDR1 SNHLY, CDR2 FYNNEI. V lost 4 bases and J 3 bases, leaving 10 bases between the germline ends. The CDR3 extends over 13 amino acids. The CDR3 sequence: CASSALINYEQYF. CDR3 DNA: TGTGCCAGCAGTGCTTTAATTAACTACGAGCAGTACTTC. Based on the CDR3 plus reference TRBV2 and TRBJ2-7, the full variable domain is EPEVTQTPSHQVTQMGQEVILRCVPISNHLYFYWYRQILGQKVEFLVSFYNNEISEKSEIFDDQFSVERPDGSNFTLKIRSTKLEDSAMYFCASSALINYEQYFGPGTRLTVT.

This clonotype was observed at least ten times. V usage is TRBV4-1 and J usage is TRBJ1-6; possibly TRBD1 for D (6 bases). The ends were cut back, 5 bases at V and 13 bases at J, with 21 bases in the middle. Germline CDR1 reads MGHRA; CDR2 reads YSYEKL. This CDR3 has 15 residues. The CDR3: CASSEPLQGARPLHF. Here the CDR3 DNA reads TGCGCCAGCAGCGAACCCCTACAGGGAGCACGTCCCCTCCACTTT.

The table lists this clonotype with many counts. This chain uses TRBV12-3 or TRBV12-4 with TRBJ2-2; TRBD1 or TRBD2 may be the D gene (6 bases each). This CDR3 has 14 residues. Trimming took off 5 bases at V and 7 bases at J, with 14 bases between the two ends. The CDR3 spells CASSNGGPIGELFF. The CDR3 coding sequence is TGTGCCAGCAGTAACGGGGGCCCTATCGGGGAGCTGTTTTTT.

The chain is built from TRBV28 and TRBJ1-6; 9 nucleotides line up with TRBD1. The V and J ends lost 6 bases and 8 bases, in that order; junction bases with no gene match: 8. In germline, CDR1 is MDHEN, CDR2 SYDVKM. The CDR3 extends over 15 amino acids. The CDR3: CASRLQGARDSPLHF. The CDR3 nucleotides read TGTGCCAGCAGACTACAGGGGGCGCGGGATTCACCCCTCCACTTT.

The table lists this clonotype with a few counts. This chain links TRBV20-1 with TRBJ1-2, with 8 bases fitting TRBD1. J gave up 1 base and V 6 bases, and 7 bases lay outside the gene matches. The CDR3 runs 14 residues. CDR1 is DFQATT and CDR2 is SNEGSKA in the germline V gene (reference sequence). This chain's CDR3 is CSASGQGNNYGYTF. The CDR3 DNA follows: TGCAGTGCAAGTGGACAGGGAAATAACTATGGCTACACCTTC.

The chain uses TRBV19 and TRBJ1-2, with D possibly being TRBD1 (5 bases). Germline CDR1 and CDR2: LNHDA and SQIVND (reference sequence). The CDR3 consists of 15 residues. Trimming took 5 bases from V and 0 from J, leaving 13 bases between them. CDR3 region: CASSPTALTNYGYTF. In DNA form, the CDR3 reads TGTGCCAGTAGTCCGACAGCCCTTACTAACTATGGCTACACCTTC.

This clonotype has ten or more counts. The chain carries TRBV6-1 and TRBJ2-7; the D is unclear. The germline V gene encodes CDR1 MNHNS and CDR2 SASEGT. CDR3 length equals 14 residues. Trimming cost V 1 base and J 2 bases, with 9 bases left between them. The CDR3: CASSEEAVTYEQYF. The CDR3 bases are TGTGCCAGCAGTGAAGAGGCGGTCACCTACGAGCAGTACTTC.

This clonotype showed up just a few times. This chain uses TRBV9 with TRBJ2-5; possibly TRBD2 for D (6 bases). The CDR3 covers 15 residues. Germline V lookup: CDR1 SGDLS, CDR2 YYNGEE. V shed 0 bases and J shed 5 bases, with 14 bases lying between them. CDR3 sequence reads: CASSVARGAGETQYF. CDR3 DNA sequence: TGTGCCAGCAGCGTAGCTCGCGGGGCCGGGGAGACCCAGTACTTC.

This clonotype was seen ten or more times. This CDR3 reads CARLTGLDSPLHF. The CDR3, as DNA: TGCGCCAGACTGACAGGACTCGATTCACCCCTCCACTTT. The genes are TRBV10-1 and TRBJ1-6; weak D call: TRBD1 (6 bases). CDR1 and CDR2 (germline): WNHNN, SYGVQD (reference sequence). The V and J ends lost 9 bases and 8 bases respectively, with 14 bases between them. The CDR3 length is 13 residues.